These 10 T cell receptor beta chains were all obtained from the same sample, sequenced in a study of blood T cell repertoires in COVID-19. The table came from immunoSEQ multiplex PCR; TCRdb's copy has only in-frame clones and leaves some out. The data contain 150,000 to 180,000 clones, about 83% of them singletons. Specimen: peripheral blood. Every receptor here comes from a woman aged 60-70 years with COVID-19, enrolled during active disease.

This chain joins TRBV11-3 and TRBJ2-2; possibly TRBD1 for D (6 bases). The V end was cut by 5 bases, the J end by 6 bases, with 16 bases between. The CDR3 contains 15 residues. Germline CDR1 and CDR2: SGHNT and YENEEA. CDR3 region: CASSQAQGRAGELFF. CDR3 sequence (DNA): TGTGCCAGCAGCCAGGCACAGGGACGTGCCGGGGAGCTGTTTTTT. Full variable domain (remainder filled in from reference TRBV11-3 and TRBJ2-2): EAGVVQSPRYKIIEKKQPVAFWCNPISGHNTLYWYLQNLGQGPELLIRYENEEAVDDSQLPKDRFSAERLKGVDSTLKIQPAELGDSAVYLCASSQAQGRAGELFFGEGSRLTVL.

The chain carries TRBV14 and TRBJ2-1, with 12 bases lining up with TRBD2. The V segment lost 4 bases and the J segment 4 bases; nucleotides outside the gene matches: 5. This CDR3 comprises 16 residues. From germline, CDR1 is SGHDN and CDR2 FVKESK. The CDR3 region is CASSPLAGGQYNEQFF. The CDR3 DNA sequence: TGTGCCAGCAGCCCACTAGCGGGGGGCCAATACAATGAGCAGTTCTTC. Supplemented by reference TRBV14 and TRBJ2-1, the full variable domain reads EAGVTQFPSHSVIEKGQTVTLRCDPISGHDNLYWYRRVMGKEIKFLLHFVKESKQDESGMPNNRFLAERTGGTYSTLKVQPAELEDSGVYFCASSPLAGGQYNEQFFGPGTRLTVL.

The chain links TRBV5-1 to TRBJ1-6; TRBD1 matches 7 bases. CDR1 is SGHRS, CDR2 YFSETQ, per germline. The CDR3 spans 13 residues. Germline trimming cut 5 bases from V and 8 bases from J; bases unmatched to any gene: 4. CDR3 DNA: TGCGCCAGCAGTTACACAGGGGATTCACCCCTCCACTTT. This encodes CASSYTGDSPLHF.

The gene calls are TRBV3-1 (or the pseudogene TRBV3-2) and TRBJ1-2, with D possibly being TRBD1 (6 bases). Trimming stripped 3 bases from V and 4 bases from J, with 9 bases between. The germline CDR1 and CDR2 sequences are LGHDT and YNNKEL (reference sequence). CDR3 length: 13 residues. The CDR3 here is CASSQGGLYGYTF. CDR3 in DNA: TGTGCCAGCAGCCAGGGGGGGCTCTATGGCTACACCTTC.

In nucleotides, the CDR3 is TGTGCCTGTAGAACTTTACCGGGACAGGGAAACACTGAAGCTTTCTTT. Amino acids: CACRTLPGQGNTEAFF. The rearrangement uses TRBV30 and TRBJ1-1, with 9 bases that match TRBD1. CDR1 is GTSNPN and CDR2 is SVGIG in the germline V gene (reference sequence). There are 16 residues in the CDR3. The J segment lost 2 bases and the V segment lost 6 bases, leaving 13 bases of the junction unmatched.

The J gene is TRBJ2-5, the V gene TRBV7-6; TRBD2 matches at 16 bases. The CDR3 has 18 residues. CDR1 is SGHVS, CDR2 FNYEAQ, per germline. Trimming cost V 2 bases and J 5 bases; bases outside gene matches: 8. Written as DNA, the CDR3 is TGTGCCAGCAGCTTAACGCCGGGACTAGCGGGAGGGCCGGAGACCCAGTACTTC. Amino acid sequence: CASSLTPGLAGGPETQYF.

This clone was detected only a few times. The J gene is TRBJ2-5, the V gene TRBV12-3 or TRBV12-4; perhaps TRBD2 as D (5 bases). V was cut by 4 bases and J by 5 bases, with 11 bases left in between. The CDR3 contains 13 residues. The CDR3 region has the DNA TGTGCCAGCAGTTGGCGGCGCGGGGAGACCCAGTACTTC. Translation gives CASSWRRGETQYF.

The rearrangement links TRBV5-1 to TRBJ2-5, with TRBD1 matching over 9 bases. V was clipped by 4 bases and J by 5 bases; unmatched bases: 9. Germline CDR1 reads SGHRS; CDR2 reads YFSETQ. The CDR3 consists of 15 residues. The CDR3 DNA sequence: TGCGCCAGCAGCAAAGACAGGGGGGGGCTGGAGACCCAGTACTTC. Translation gives CASSKDRGGLETQYF.

This chain uses TRBV5-6 with TRBJ2-5; D is unclear. V lost 2 bases, J lost 3 bases, and 8 bases lay in between. CDR3 length: 13 amino acids. Germline V gene sequence: CDR1 SGHDT, CDR2 YYEEEE. The CDR3 DNA reads TGTGCCAGCAGCTTCTCGGTAGAAGAGACCCAGTACTTC. Amino acids: CASSFSVEETQYF. Full variable domain (rest looked up from reference TRBV5-6 and TRBJ2-5): DAGVTQSPTHLIKTRGQQVTLRCSPKSGHDTVSWYQQALGQGPQFIFQYYEEEERQRGNFPDRFSGHQFPNYSSELNVNALLLGDSALYLCASSFSVEETQYFGPGTRLLVL.

The V and J genes are TRBV5-6 and TRBJ2-7, with TRBD2 identical over 9 bases. CDR3 length equals 17 residues. Trimming removed 1 base from V and 4 bases from J; junction bases left unmatched: 12. Per germline, CDR1 SGHDT and CDR2 YYEEEE. This chain's CDR3 is CASSLIKVLAGRYEQYF. As DNA, the CDR3 is TGTGCCAGCAGCTTGATCAAGGTCCTAGCGGGAAGGTACGAGCAGTACTTC.